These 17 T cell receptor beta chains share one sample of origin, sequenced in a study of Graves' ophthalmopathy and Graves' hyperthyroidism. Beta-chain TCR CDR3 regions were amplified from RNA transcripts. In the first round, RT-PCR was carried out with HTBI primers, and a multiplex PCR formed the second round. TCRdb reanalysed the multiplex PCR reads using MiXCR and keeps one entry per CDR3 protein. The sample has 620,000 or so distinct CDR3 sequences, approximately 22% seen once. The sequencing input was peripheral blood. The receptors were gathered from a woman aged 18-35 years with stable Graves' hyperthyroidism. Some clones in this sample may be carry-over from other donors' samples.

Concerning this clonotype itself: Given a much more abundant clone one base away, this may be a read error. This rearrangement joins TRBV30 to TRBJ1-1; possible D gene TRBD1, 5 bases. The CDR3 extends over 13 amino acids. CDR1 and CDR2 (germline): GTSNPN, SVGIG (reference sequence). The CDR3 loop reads CGWIGGAGMGAFF. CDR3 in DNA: TGTGGCTGGATCGGCGGAGCAGGGATGGGGGCTTTCTTT. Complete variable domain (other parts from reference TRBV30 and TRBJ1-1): SQTIHQWPATLVQPVGSPLSLECTVEGTSNPNLYWYRQAAGRGLQLLFYSVGIGQISSEVPQNLSASRPQDRQFILSSKKLLLSDSGFYLCGWIGGAGMGAFFGQGTRLTVV.

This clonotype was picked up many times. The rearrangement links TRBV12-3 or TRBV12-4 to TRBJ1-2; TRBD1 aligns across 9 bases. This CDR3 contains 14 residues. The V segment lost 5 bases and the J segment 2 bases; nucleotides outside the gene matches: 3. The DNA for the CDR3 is TGTGCCAGCAGTCCCGGGACAGGGAACTATGGCTACACCTTC. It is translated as CASSPGTGNYGYTF.

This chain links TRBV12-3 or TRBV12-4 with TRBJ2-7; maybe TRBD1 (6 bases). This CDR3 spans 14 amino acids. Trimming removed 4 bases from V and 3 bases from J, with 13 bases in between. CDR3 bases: TGTGCCAGCAGTTCGGACAGTTTTTACTACGAGCAGTACTTC. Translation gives CASSSDSFYYEQYF.

The DNA of the CDR3 is TGTGCCAGCAGTTTAGGCGCCGGGGCTGGGATCGGTCAGCCCCAGCATTTT. Protein product: CASSLGAGAGIGQPQHF. The V and J genes are TRBV12-3 or TRBV12-4 and TRBJ1-5; D may be TRBD1 (5 bases). Trimming left V 1 base short and J 6 bases short, with 19 bases between. This CDR3 has 17 amino acids.

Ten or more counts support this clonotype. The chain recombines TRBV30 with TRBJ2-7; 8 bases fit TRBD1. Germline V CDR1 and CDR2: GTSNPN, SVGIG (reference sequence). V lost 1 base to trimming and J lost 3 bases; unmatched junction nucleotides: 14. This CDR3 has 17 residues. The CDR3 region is CAWSGAAGAGGFYEQYF. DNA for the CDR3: TGTGCCTGGAGTGGGGCAGCAGGGGCAGGGGGCTTCTACGAGCAGTACTTC. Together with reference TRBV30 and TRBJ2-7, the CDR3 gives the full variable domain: SQTIHQWPATLVQPVGSPLSLECTVEGTSNPNLYWYRQAAGRGLQLLFYSVGIGQISSEVPQNLSASRPQDRQFILSSKKLLLSDSGFYLCAWSGAAGAGGFYEQYFGPGTRLTVT.

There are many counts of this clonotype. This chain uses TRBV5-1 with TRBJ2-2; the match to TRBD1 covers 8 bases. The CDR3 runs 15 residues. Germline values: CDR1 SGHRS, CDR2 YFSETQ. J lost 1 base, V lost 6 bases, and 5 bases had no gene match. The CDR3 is CASTRDRLNTGELFF. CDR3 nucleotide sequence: TGCGCCAGCACCCGGGACAGGTTGAACACCGGGGAGCTGTTTTTT.

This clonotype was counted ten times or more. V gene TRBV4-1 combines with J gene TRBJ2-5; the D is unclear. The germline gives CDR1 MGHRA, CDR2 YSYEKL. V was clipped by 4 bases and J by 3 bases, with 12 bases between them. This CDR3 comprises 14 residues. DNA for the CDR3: TGCGCCAGCAGCCCCTGGACGGGCGAAGAGACCCAGTACTTC. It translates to CASSPWTGEETQYF.

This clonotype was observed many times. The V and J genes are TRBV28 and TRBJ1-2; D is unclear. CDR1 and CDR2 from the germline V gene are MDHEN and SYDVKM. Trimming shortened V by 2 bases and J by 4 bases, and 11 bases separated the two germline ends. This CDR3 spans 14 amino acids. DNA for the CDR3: TGTGCCAGCAGTTTAGAGTTACAGAGCTATGGCTACACCTTC. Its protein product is CASSLELQSYGYTF.

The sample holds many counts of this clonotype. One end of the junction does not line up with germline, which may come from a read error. Written as DNA, the CDR3 is TGTGCCAGCAGTTTTGGGAGGGCCCTAAACTTC. Protein sequence: CASSFGRALNF. The chain uses TRBV12-3 or TRBV12-4 and TRBJ2-5, with 7 bases matching TRBD2. The CDR3 covers 11 residues.

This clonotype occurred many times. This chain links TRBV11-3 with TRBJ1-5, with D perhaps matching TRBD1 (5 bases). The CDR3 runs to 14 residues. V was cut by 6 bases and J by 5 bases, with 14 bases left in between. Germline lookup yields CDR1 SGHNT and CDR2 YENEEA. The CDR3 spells CASRVRDWDQPQHF. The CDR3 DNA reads TGTGCCAGCAGGGTCAGGGACTGGGATCAGCCCCAGCATTTT.

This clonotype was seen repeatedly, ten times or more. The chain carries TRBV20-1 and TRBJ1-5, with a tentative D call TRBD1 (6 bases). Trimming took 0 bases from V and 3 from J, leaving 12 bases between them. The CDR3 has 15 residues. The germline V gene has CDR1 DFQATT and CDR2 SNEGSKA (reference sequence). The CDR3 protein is CSARELQGINQPQHF. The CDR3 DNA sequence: TGCAGTGCTAGAGAATTACAGGGAATCAATCAGCCCCAGCATTTT.

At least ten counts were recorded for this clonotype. CDR3 nucleotides: TGTGCCAGTAGTATCCAGGGGGCTCGAGGCTACACCTTC. It is translated as CASSIQGARGYTF. The V and J genes are TRBV19 and TRBJ1-2; TRBD1 agrees at 8 bases. After removal of 3 bases from V and 8 bases from J, the junction contained 5 bases not matched to a gene. The CDR3 spans 13 residues. Germline CDR1 and CDR2: LNHDA and SQIVND (reference sequence).

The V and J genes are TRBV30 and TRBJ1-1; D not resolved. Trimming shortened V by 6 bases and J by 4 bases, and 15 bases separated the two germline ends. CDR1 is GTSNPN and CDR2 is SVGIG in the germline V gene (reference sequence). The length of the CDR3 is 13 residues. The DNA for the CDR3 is TGTGCCTGCCACACCCAAAAGGGCACTGAAGCTTTCTTT. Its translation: CACHTQKGTEAFF.

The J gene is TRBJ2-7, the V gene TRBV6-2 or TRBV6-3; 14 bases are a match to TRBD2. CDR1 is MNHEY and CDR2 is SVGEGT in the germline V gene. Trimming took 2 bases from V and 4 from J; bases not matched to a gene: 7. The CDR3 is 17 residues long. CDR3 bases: TGTGCCAGCAGTTACCAAGGGACTAGCGGGAGTCTGTACGAGCAGTACTTC. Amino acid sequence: CASSYQGTSGSLYEQYF.

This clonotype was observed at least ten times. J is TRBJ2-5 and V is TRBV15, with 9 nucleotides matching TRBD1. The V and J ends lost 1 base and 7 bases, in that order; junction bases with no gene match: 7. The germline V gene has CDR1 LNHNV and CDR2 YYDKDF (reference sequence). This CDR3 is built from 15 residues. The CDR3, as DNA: TGTGCCACCAGCAGAGGGGGGACAGGGCAAAGGACCCAGTACTTC. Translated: CATSRGGTGQRTQYF.

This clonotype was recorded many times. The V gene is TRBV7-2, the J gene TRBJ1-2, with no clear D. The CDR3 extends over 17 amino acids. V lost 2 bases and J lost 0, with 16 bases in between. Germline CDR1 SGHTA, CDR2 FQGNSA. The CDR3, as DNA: TGTGCCAGCAGCTTATCGCCCAGGCTTAAATCTAACTATGGCTACACCTTC. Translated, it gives CASSLSPRLKSNYGYTF. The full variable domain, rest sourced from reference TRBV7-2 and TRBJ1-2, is GAGVSQSPSNKVTEKGKDVELRCDPISGHTALYWYRQSLGQGLEFLIYFQGNSAPDKSGLPSDRFSAERTGGSVSTLTIQRTQQEDSAVYLCASSLSPRLKSNYGYTFGSGTRLTVV.

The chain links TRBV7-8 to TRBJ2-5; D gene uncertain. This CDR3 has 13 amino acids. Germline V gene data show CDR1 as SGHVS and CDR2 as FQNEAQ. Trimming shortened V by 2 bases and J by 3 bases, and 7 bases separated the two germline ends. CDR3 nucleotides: TGTGCCAGCAGCTTAACGAAAGAAGAGACCCAGTACTTC. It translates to CASSLTKEETQYF. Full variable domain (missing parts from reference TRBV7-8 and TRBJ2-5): GAGVSQSPRYKVAKRGQDVALRCDPISGHVSLFWYQQALGQGPEFLTYFQNEAQLDKSGLPSDRFFAERPEGSVSTLKIQRTQQEDSAVYLCASSLTKEETQYFGPGTRLLVL.